This T cell receptor (beta chain) derives from a study of early T cells in non-severe SARS-CoV-2 infection. A single record per CDR3 protein comes from TCRdb applying MiXCR to the 5' RACE reads. The sample yields roughly 50,000 distinct CDR3 sequences, 5.6% seen once. With 1 base clipped from V and 3 bases from J, the junction kept 11 bases outside the gene matches. From germline, CDR1 is DFQATT and CDR2 SNEGSKA (reference sequence). The length of the CDR3 is 16 residues. This clonotype was observed at least ten times. Sequenced input: whole blood. This receptor was identified in an adult who was a healthcare worker with PCR-confirmed SARS-CoV-2 infection or an uninfected control (not recorded which). V is TRBV20-1 and J is TRBJ2-5, with 7 bases fitting TRBD1. The CDR3 sequence: CSARGLGNGTEETQYF. CDR3 DNA sequence: TGCAGTGCTAGAGGTCTAGGTAACGGGACAGAAGAGACCCAGTACTTC.